One sample yielded the 26 T cell receptor beta chains listed below, sequenced in a study of post-analysis software for immune sequencing data. Study-wide findings and caveats: Patients used about 5 TRBV segments, including TRBV5-6, TRBV5-1 and TRBV20-1, more often than controls.

Their recognized antigens are unknown. Incorporated into the TCR beta cDNA libraries were unique molecular identifiers, which served to reduce PCR and sequencing biases. In TCRdb, the PCR reads were re-called with MiXCR into one record per CDR3 protein. Of roughly 200,000 distinct CDR3 sequences in the sample, roughly 30% were seen once. Specimen: blood. The origin of the receptors is a girl younger than 18 with multiple sclerosis.

The sample holds a few counts of this clonotype. The gene calls are TRBV12-3 or TRBV12-4 and TRBJ1-1; D is ambiguous. Trimming took off 4 bases at V and 4 bases at J, with 7 bases between the two ends. This CDR3 contains 12 residues. The CDR3 region is CASSSGSTEAFF. The CDR3 DNA sequence: TGTGCCAGCAGTTCCGGGAGCACTGAAGCTTTCTTT.

The V gene is TRBV7-9, the J gene TRBJ2-7; 10 bases fit TRBD2. Trimming cost V 1 base and J 0 bases; bases outside gene matches: 6. This CDR3 has 17 residues. Germline values: CDR1 SEHNR, CDR2 FQNEAQ (reference sequence). CDR3 DNA: TGTGCCAGCAGCTTAGAACTAGCGGGGACGAGCTCCTACGAGCAGTACTTC. Translated, it gives CASSLELAGTSSYEQYF.

This clonotype has at least ten counts. The rearrangement joins TRBV6-4 to TRBJ2-1; possibly TRBD2 for D (6 bases). CDR1 MRHNA and CDR2 SNTAGT come from the germline V gene. The CDR3 is made up of 17 amino acids. Trimming removed 6 bases from V and 5 bases from J, with 23 bases in between. This CDR3 reads CASSPEGRVLLHNEQFF. CDR3 DNA sequence: TGTGCCAGCAGCCCGGAGGGGCGGGTGTTATTACACAATGAGCAGTTCTTC.

A remark on this clonotype: At one end the junction does not follow the germline gene, possibly because of a read error. The CDR3 loop is CASSLPGTYNTGELLF. CDR3 DNA sequence: TGTGCCAGCAGCCTCCCAGGGACCTACAACACCGGGGAGCTGTTGTTT. V is TRBV7-3 and J is TRBJ2-2; D tentatively reads TRBD1 or TRBD2 (5 bases each). The CDR3 spans 16 residues. Germline CDR1 reads SGHTA; CDR2 reads FQGTGA.

A remark on this clonotype: The junction departs from the called germline gene at one end, perhaps through a read error. The J gene is TRBJ1-1, the V gene TRBV10-3; D remains unclear. The V gene's germline CDR1 is ENHRY and CDR2 SYGVKD. There are 13 residues in the CDR3. In DNA, the CDR3 is TGTGTCATCAGCGGACGGTCGAACACTGAAGCTTTCTTT. Protein: CVISGRSNTEAFF.

Ten or more counts support this clonotype. The chain carries TRBV29-1 and TRBJ2-7; TRBD2 might be the D (6 bases). Germline CDR1 reads SQVTM; CDR2 reads ANQGSEA. CDR3 length: 13 residues. V was clipped by 2 bases and J by 4 bases, with 12 bases between them. The CDR3 loop reads CSVEFRRGYEQYF. The CDR3 DNA reads as TGCAGCGTTGAATTCCGACGGGGGTACGAGCAGTACTTC.

Remarks on this clonotype: This may be a read error: a much more frequent sequence differs by one nucleotide. The chain is built from TRBV29-1 and TRBJ2-5; D might be TRBD2 (5 bases). V lost 6 bases to trimming and J lost 2 bases, with 13 bases between them. The germline V gene has CDR1 SQVTM and CDR2 ANQGSEA. The CDR3 totals 13 residues. Written as DNA, the CDR3 is TGCAGCGTAGAGGGTTTTATACAAGAGACCCAGTACTTC. This gives the protein CSVEGFIQETQYF.

The chain has TRBV12-5 and TRBJ2-1; 8 bases agree with TRBD2. TRBJ2-7 matches the DNA end more closely, so the J call is doubtful. CDR3 size: 18 residues. From germline, CDR1 is LGHNT and CDR2 FRNRAP. CDR3 residues: CASGPGLVCLSSYNEQYF. The DNA for the CDR3 is TGTGCTAGTGGACCGGGACTAGTCTGCCTAAGCTCCTACAATGAGCAGTACTTC.

The table lists this clonotype with many counts. The V gene is TRBV24-1, the J gene TRBJ2-1, with a tentative D call TRBD2 (5 bases). With 3 bases removed from V and 6 bases from J, the gap between germline ends came to 8 bases. Germline V gene lookup returns CDR1 KGHDR and CDR2 SFDVKD. This CDR3 contains 13 residues. The CDR3 DNA sequence: TGTGCCACCAGTGATAGGACTGTCAATGAGCAGTTCTTC. It specifies CATSDRTVNEQFF.

This clonotype was counted between two and nine times. This rearrangement joins TRBV7-2 to TRBJ2-5; 8 nucleotides match TRBD1. The V gene's germline CDR1 is SGHTA and CDR2 FQGNSA. The CDR3 length is 15 residues. V shed 5 bases and J 5 bases; nucleotides not matched to a gene: 10. In DNA form, the CDR3 reads TGTGCCAGCAGCCCCAGGACAGGGACTTTGGAGACCCAGTACTTC. Translation gives CASSPRTGTLETQYF.

This clonotype was seen only a few times. This chain joins TRBV20-1 and TRBJ2-1, with 15 bases aligning to TRBD2. Germline lookup yields CDR1 DFQATT and CDR2 SNEGSKA (reference sequence). The CDR3 is 16 amino acids. The V segment lost 5 bases and the J segment 9 bases; nucleotides outside the gene matches: 11. CDR3 amino acids: CSAQRRTSGRAVEQFF. The CDR3 nucleotides are TGCAGTGCTCAACGCAGGACTAGCGGGAGGGCCGTTGAGCAGTTCTTC.

Concerning this clonotype: The junction does not match germline at one end; this may be a read error. The V gene is TRBV28, the J gene TRBJ2-1; 7 bases agree with TRBD2. The CDR3 consists of 16 residues. The germline V gene encodes CDR1 MDHEN and CDR2 SYDVKM. The CDR3 region has the DNA TGTACCAGCAGTGGCGGGAGACCCGACTCCTACAACGAGCAGTTCTTC. It is translated as CTSSGGRPDSYNEQFF.

The V call is TRBV3-1, the J call TRBJ2-1; D not resolved. Trimming took 0 bases from V and 9 from J, leaving 6 bases between them. Germline-derived CDR1 and CDR2 are LGHDT and YNNKEL (reference sequence). The CDR3 length is 12 residues. CDR3 loop: CASSQEWGEQFF. DNA for the CDR3: TGTGCCAGCAGCCAAGAGTGGGGTGAGCAGTTCTTC.

This clonotype showed up many times. The V gene is TRBV29-1, the J gene TRBJ1-2; D is uncertain. The CDR3 runs to 14 residues. Germline V gene data show CDR1 as SQVTM and CDR2 as ANQGSEA. Trimming pared 4 bases from V and 4 bases from J, leaving 16 bases between. The CDR3 is CSVAREPGGYGYTF. The CDR3 region has the DNA TGCAGCGTTGCACGGGAACCCGGCGGCTATGGCTACACCTTC.

In the case of this clonotype: This may be a read error, as it is one base from a much larger clone. V gene TRBV20-1 combines with J gene TRBJ2-1; D call uncertain. With the DNA end fitting TRBJ2-7 better, the J assignment may be wrong. The CDR3 is 15 residues long. Looked up from germline, CDR1 is DFQATT and CDR2 is SNEGSKA (reference sequence). The CDR3: CSAGPFEKPYNEQYF. CDR3 in DNA: TGCAGTGCTGGTCCCTTTGAAAAACCCTACAATGAGCAGTACTTC.

This chain connects TRBV18 to TRBJ1-1; D is uncertain. CDR1 KGHSH and CDR2 LQKENI come from the germline V gene. The CDR3 is 14 residues long. The V end was cut by 6 bases, the J end by 0 bases, with 11 bases between. CDR3 coding DNA: TGTGCCAGCTCCCGGACGGCTGTGAACACTGAAGCTTTCTTT. Its protein is CASSRTAVNTEAFF.

The chain uses TRBV13 and TRBJ1-2; 8 nucleotides agree with TRBD1. CDR1 is PRHDT and CDR2 is FYEKMQ in the germline V gene (reference sequence). Unmatched junction bases numbered 13, after V lost 5 bases and J lost 8 bases. This CDR3 region has 15 residues. DNA for the CDR3: TGTGCCAGCAGCATCTCTTCAGGGGGCGCTCGGGGCTACACCTTC. Its translation: CASSISSGGARGYTF. Filled out from reference TRBV13 and TRBJ1-2, the complete variable domain reads AAGVIQSPRHLIKEKRETATLKCYPIPRHDTVYWYQQGPGQDPQFLISFYEKMQSDKGSIPDRFSAQQFSDYHSELNMSSLELGDSALYFCASSISSGGARGYTFGSGTRLTVV.

The chain has TRBV12-3 or TRBV12-4 and TRBJ1-1; D gene ambiguous. V was shortened by 6 bases and J by 1 base, with 9 bases between the two germline ends. CDR3 length: 13 residues. In DNA form, the CDR3 reads TGTGCCAGCAGCTACGCGGGGAACACTGAAGCTTTCTTT. Translated: CASSYAGNTEAFF.

This clonotype was seen only once. A much more abundant neighbour one base away suggests this may be a read error. The chain recombines TRBV29-1 with TRBJ1-2; 8 nucleotides line up with TRBD1. V dropped 6 bases and J dropped 4; count of bases not matched to a gene: 4. The CDR3 is made up of 12 amino acids. Germline V gene lookup returns CDR1 SQVTM and CDR2 ANQGSEA. The CDR3 is CSVQGGSYGYTF. The CDR3 region has the DNA TGCAGCGTACAGGGGGGCTCCTATGGCTACACCTTC.

The gene calls are TRBV10-3 and TRBJ2-5, with 7 bases aligning to TRBD1. This CDR3 is 15 amino acids long. The junction had 16 bases not matched to a gene; V was cut back by 4 bases and J by 11 bases. Germline V gene data show CDR1 as ENHRY and CDR2 as SYGVKD. This chain's CDR3 is CAISVNGQAPREQYF. Here the CDR3 DNA reads TGTGCCATCAGTGTGAACGGACAGGCCCCCCGAGAGCAGTACTTC.

This clonotype has a handful of counts. This rearrangement joins TRBV12-3 or TRBV12-4 to TRBJ1-4; TRBD1 agrees at 9 bases. The CDR3 loop spans 14 amino acids. V shed 7 bases, J shed 7 bases, and the junction held 7 bases outside the gene matches. DNA for the CDR3: TGTGCCAGCACCACCGGGACAGGGTCTGAAAAACTGTTTTTT. Protein sequence: CASTTGTGSEKLFF.

There are a few counts of this clonotype. The chain combines TRBV4-1 with TRBJ2-5, with a tentative D call TRBD1 (5 bases). There are 13 residues in the CDR3. V was trimmed by 5 bases and J by 5 bases, leaving 12 bases between them. Germline CDR1 is MGHRA and CDR2 is YSYEKL. Here the CDR3 DNA reads TGCGCCAGCAGCGACAGTTCCGGGGAGACCCAGTACTTC. Amino acid sequence: CASSDSSGETQYF.

This clonotype was seen ten or more times. The chain is built from TRBV12-3 or TRBV12-4 and TRBJ2-1, with 7 bases aligning to TRBD2. V trimming: 1 base; J trimming: 8 bases; junction bases outside the gene matches: 14. This CDR3 comprises 17 residues. The CDR3 is CASSLGLAHGVGDEQFF. In DNA, the CDR3 is TGTGCCAGCAGTTTAGGACTAGCACACGGCGTGGGGGATGAGCAGTTCTTC.

This clonotype showed up just once. The chain couples TRBV27 to TRBJ2-2, with 8 bases fitting TRBD1. The length of the CDR3 is 15 residues. V was clipped by 6 bases and J by 0 bases; unmatched bases: 3. Germline-derived CDR1 and CDR2 are MNHEY and SMNVEV (reference sequence). CDR3 sequence: CASSDRGANTGELFF. CDR3 DNA: TGTGCCAGCAGCGACAGGGGCGCGAACACCGGGGAGCTGTTTTTT.

The genes are TRBV27 and TRBJ2-1, with 9 bases that match TRBD2. Trimming took 6 bases from V and 7 from J; bases not matched to a gene: 10. This CDR3 contains 15 residues. CDR1 and CDR2 from the germline V gene are MNHEY and SMNVEV (reference sequence). In DNA, the CDR3 is TGTGCCAGCAGAATAGCGGGAGCCGGGGAGAATGAGCAGTTCTTC. It codes for CASRIAGAGENEQFF.

At least ten counts were recorded for this clonotype. The rearrangement joins TRBV12-3 or TRBV12-4 to TRBJ2-7, with 8 bases aligning to TRBD1. CDR3 length equals 13 residues. V was clipped by 7 bases and J by 4 bases; unmatched bases: 6. Here the CDR3 reads CASTIRTGYEQYF. The CDR3 DNA is TGTGCCAGCACAATTAGGACAGGGTACGAGCAGTACTTC.